This TCR beta chain was identified during a study of blood T cells in healthy people across ages. A second PCR, run for about 7 to 11 cycles, used a sample-barcoded 5' primer plus a J-beta primer mix. From the 5' RACE reads, TCRdb called clonotypes with MiXCR, one entry per CDR3 protein. Among some 1.5 million distinct CDR3 sequences, roughly 27% were seen once, and the ten largest hold over 7%. This CDR3 has 15 amino acids. J gave up 4 bases and V 5 bases, and 5 bases lay outside the gene matches. Germline V CDR1 and CDR2: LNHDA, SQIVND (reference sequence). Per sample, at least 5 micrograms of total RNA were extracted.

Sequenced material: blood. This TCR came from a woman aged 25 to 45 in good health. This chain joins TRBV19 and TRBJ2-6, with 7 bases identical to TRBD1. The CDR3: CASSEGQYGANVLTF. CDR3 nucleotides: TGTGCCAGTAGTGAGGGACAGTACGGGGCCAACGTCCTGACTTTC.